The present T cell receptor beta chain was sequenced within a study of regulatory T cells in long-lasting Graves disease. Study results and limitations: Persistent cases favored TRBV28, TRBJ1-2 and TRBJ2-5. Newly diagnosed Graves' patients had higher TCR diversity than persistent ones.

The sample's time point: persistent/refractory GD, antithyroid drugs over 5 years with positive TRAb. PBMC-derived RNA was used for the TCR library. As regards this clonotype: Its antigen remains unknown.

Germline CDR1 is SGHTA and CDR2 is FQGNSA. V shed 3 bases and J shed 6 bases, with 18 bases lying between them. The CDR3 loop spans 16 amino acids. Both iRepertoire HTBI primers and Arm-PCR of CDR3 regions were used to build the TCR beta libraries. Each CDR3 protein is one row after TCRdb ran MiXCR on the multiplex PCR reads. The sample lists roughly 450,000 distinct CDR3 sequences, approximately 23% seen once, with around 13% in the top ten. The chain couples TRBV7-2 to TRBJ1-3; D is perhaps TRBD1 (6 bases). The source material was peripheral blood mononuclear cells (PBMCs), sampled when the disease was refractory, from a patient treated with antithyroid drugs. The receptor was derived from a female donor with Graves disease. The DNA of the CDR3 is TGTGCCAGCAGCTTGGAGACAGGTCGGAGCGTAAACACCATATATTTT. Encoded protein: CASSLETGRSVNTIYF.